The 7 T cell receptor beta chains below all came from one sample that was sequenced in a study of cytomegalovirus exposure and HLA in healthy donors. Use of 60 Vbeta and 13 Jbeta primers characterized the PCR. The table came from immunoSEQ multiplex PCR; TCRdb's copy has only in-frame clones and leaves some out. Of tens of thousands of clones in the sample, roughly 78% are singletons; the top ten hold about 12%. Sequences were obtained from PBMCs. The receptors shown here come from a woman aged 40 to 55 in good health and CMV-seropositive.

In this sample, this clone turned up a few times. The chain uses TRBV6-5 and TRBJ1-2; 8 bases match TRBD1. With 5 bases clipped from V and 9 bases from J, the junction kept 5 bases outside the gene matches. This CDR3 contains 12 residues. Germline CDR1 reads MNHEY; CDR2 reads SVGAGI. The CDR3 loop is CASSPGQGRYTF. As DNA, the CDR3 is TGTGCCAGCAGTCCCGGACAGGGACGCTACACCTTC.

The rearrangement uses TRBV15 and TRBJ1-5; the D is unclear. V lost 1 base and J 2 bases, leaving 6 bases between the germline ends. The CDR3 is 14 residues long. The V gene's germline CDR1 is LNHNV and CDR2 YYDKDF (reference sequence). The CDR3 DNA follows: TGTGCCACCAGCAGAGTGCAGGGCAATCAGCCCCAGCATTTT. Translated: CATSRVQGNQPQHF.

V and J are TRBV7-2 and TRBJ2-7; D ambiguous. Germline CDR1 is SGHTA and CDR2 is FQGNSA. The CDR3 is made up of 14 amino acids. V shed 1 base and J shed 5 bases, with 12 bases lying between them. The CDR3: CASSLGRVSNEQYF. The CDR3 DNA reads as TGTGCCAGCAGCTTAGGCCGGGTCAGCAACGAGCAGTACTTC.

The J gene is TRBJ1-1, the V gene TRBV5-1; D is perhaps TRBD1 (5 bases). The CDR3 spans 13 residues. Trimming removed 0 bases at V and 4 bases at J, with 7 bases between. From germline, CDR1 is SGHRS and CDR2 YFSETQ. CDR3 sequence reads: CASSLAGPTEAFF. In DNA, the CDR3 is TGCGCCAGCAGCTTGGCAGGGCCCACTGAAGCTTTCTTT. The complete variable domain, with remaining parts taken from reference TRBV5-1 and TRBJ1-1, reads KAGVTQTPRYLIKTRGQQVTLSCSPISGHRSVSWYQQTPGQGLQFLFEYFSETQRNKGNFPGRFSGRQFSNSRSEMNVSTLELGDSALYLCASSLAGPTEAFFGQGTRLTVV.

The chain couples TRBV10-3 to TRBJ2-2, with 11 bases that match TRBD2. Germline loops: CDR1 ENHRY, CDR2 SYGVKD. The J segment lost 3 bases and the V segment lost 7 bases, leaving 1 base of the junction unmatched. This CDR3 is built from 14 residues. Here the CDR3 reads CAINSGGDTGELFF. CDR3 coding DNA: TGTGCCATCAATAGCGGGGGGGACACCGGGGAGCTGTTTTTT.

The chain links TRBV7-2 to TRBJ2-2; 10 bases fit TRBD2. With 2 bases clipped from V and 6 bases from J, the junction kept 3 bases outside the gene matches. Germline V gene lookup returns CDR1 SGHTA and CDR2 FQGNSA. The CDR3 has 15 amino acids. Here the CDR3 DNA reads TGTGCCAGCAGCTTAAGCGGGGGGGTGGCCGGGGAGCTGTTTTTT. Translated: CASSLSGGVAGELFF.

Judged by abundance, this clone is medium-sized. The V call is TRBV6-1, the J call TRBJ2-7, with TRBD1 as a possible D gene (5 bases). V shed 1 base and J shed 0 bases, with 10 bases lying between them. This CDR3 comprises 15 residues. Looked up from germline, CDR1 is MNHNS and CDR2 is SASEGT. The CDR3 DNA follows: TGTGCCAGCAGTGAAGAGACAGCGAGCTCCTACGAGCAGTACTTC. Its translation: CASSEETASSYEQYF.